A single sample is the source of the 30 T cell receptor beta chains below, sequenced in a study of identical twins. TCRdb used MiXCR to reprocess the 5' RACE reads, holding one entry per CDR3 protein. The sample has 500,000 or so distinct CDR3 sequences, approximately 22% seen once; the top ten hold 0.91%. The data also belong to a second study, concerning T cells expressing NK-cell markers.

Sequencing was done on a sample of CD4+ T cells sorted from blood. Receptor source: a woman aged 18-29 years in good health.

V is TRBV5-6 and J is TRBJ2-3; unclear D gene. Germline V gene data show CDR1 as SGHDT and CDR2 as YYEEEE. Trimming took off 0 bases at V and 3 bases at J, with 17 bases between the two ends. This CDR3 has 17 amino acids. The CDR3 DNA is TGTGCCAGCAGCTTGGCCGCGACGCCGGCAGAGACAGATACGCAGTATTTT. Its translation: CASSLAATPAETDTQYF.

This clonotype has just one count. V gene TRBV19 combines with J gene TRBJ1-5, with a weak D call TRBD1 (5 bases). Germline assignment: CDR1 LNHDA and CDR2 SQIVND (reference sequence). The germline V and J ends were trimmed by 1 base and 3 bases, with 13 bases remaining between them. CDR3 length: 16 amino acids. CDR3 coding DNA: TGTGCCAGTAGTATAGGAGGACACTCTCCCAATCAGCCCCAGCATTTT. This sequence encodes CASSIGGHSPNQPQHF. Together with reference TRBV19 and TRBJ1-5, the CDR3 gives the full variable domain: DGGITQSPKYLFRKEGQNVTLSCEQNLNHDAMYWYRQDPGQGLRLIYYSQIVNDFQKGDIAEGYSVSREKKESFPLTVTSAQKNPTAFYLCASSIGGHSPNQPQHFGDGTRLSIL.

The chain has TRBV5-1 and TRBJ2-1; 7 nucleotides agree with TRBD2. Germline loops: CDR1 SGHRS, CDR2 YFSETQ. V was pared by 4 bases and J by 4 bases, with 8 bases of the junction left unmatched. The CDR3 runs to 15 residues. CDR3 region: CASSERTREYNEQFF. CDR3 DNA: TGCGCCAGCAGCGAACGGACTAGGGAATACAATGAGCAGTTCTTC. Full variable domain (rest looked up from reference TRBV5-1 and TRBJ2-1): KAGVTQTPRYLIKTRGQQVTLSCSPISGHRSVSWYQQTPGQGLQFLFEYFSETQRNKGNFPGRFSGRQFSNSRSEMNVSTLELGDSALYLCASSERTREYNEQFFGPGTRLTVL.

V and J are TRBV9 and TRBJ2-1; TRBD1 might be the D (5 bases). There are 15 residues in the CDR3. Looked up from germline, CDR1 is SGDLS and CDR2 is YYNGEE. V gave up 3 bases and J gave up 2 bases, with 12 bases separating them. The CDR3 here is CASSEYQGAYNEQFF. Written as DNA, the CDR3 is TGTGCCAGCAGCGAATACCAAGGGGCCTACAATGAGCAGTTCTTC.

This rearrangement joins TRBV15 to TRBJ2-1; D is perhaps TRBD1 (5 bases). This CDR3 has 13 amino acids. Trimming removed 7 bases from V and 4 bases from J, with 11 bases in between. Germline V CDR1 and CDR2: LNHNV, YYDKDF (reference sequence). CDR3 in amino acids: CATTQGAYNEQFF. In DNA, the CDR3 is TGTGCCACCACGCAGGGCGCGTACAATGAGCAGTTCTTC.

As concerns this clonotype: Compared with germline, one end of the junction differs, possibly owing to a read error. The chain combines TRBV29-1 with TRBJ2-7; 8 nucleotides align to TRBD1. CDR3 size: 11 residues. The V gene's germline CDR1 is SQVTM and CDR2 ANQGSEA. In nucleotides, the CDR3 is TGCAGCGTGCGCACCGGACAGGGATTGAACTTC. It is translated as CSVRTGQGLNF.

The chain links TRBV7-2 to TRBJ1-6; D remains ambiguous. The CDR3 is made up of 12 amino acids. The germline CDR1 and CDR2 sequences are SGHTA and FQGNSA. The germline V and J ends were trimmed by 5 bases and 12 bases, with 11 bases remaining between them. The CDR3 is CASSALSQPLHF. The CDR3 DNA sequence: TGTGCCAGCAGCGCCCTGTCTCAACCCCTCCACTTT.

The chain carries TRBV7-2 and TRBJ2-3; 9 nucleotides align to TRBD2. This CDR3 region has 16 residues. The germline V gene encodes CDR1 SGHTA and CDR2 FQGNSA. Trimming cost V 3 bases and J 0 bases; bases outside gene matches: 4. The CDR3 reads CASSLWLAGSTDTQYF. The DNA of the CDR3 is TGTGCCAGCAGCTTGTGGCTAGCGGGGAGCACAGATACGCAGTATTTT.

This clonotype was seen more than once but under ten times. The V and J genes are TRBV20-1 and TRBJ2-7; D possibly matches TRBD1 or TRBD2 (5 bases each). CDR3 size: 12 residues. Trimming left V 3 bases short and J 3 bases short, with 9 bases between. Germline-derived CDR1 and CDR2 are DFQATT and SNEGSKA (reference sequence). The CDR3 protein is CSASGTYYEQYF. CDR3 DNA: TGCAGTGCTAGTGGGACCTACTACGAGCAGTACTTC.

Only one count was recorded for this clonotype. The chain employs TRBV7-9 and TRBJ2-2; 7 positions match TRBD1. Germline CDR1 is SEHNR and CDR2 is FQNEAQ (reference sequence). The CDR3 consists of 16 residues. Trimming cost V 2 bases and J 0 bases; bases outside gene matches: 3. The CDR3 spells CASSLPGTANTGELFF. As DNA, the CDR3 is TGTGCCAGCAGCTTACCCGGGACAGCGAACACCGGGGAGCTGTTTTTT. Based on the CDR3 plus reference TRBV7-9 and TRBJ2-2, the full variable domain is DTGVSQNPRHKITKRGQNVTFRCDPISEHNRLYWYRQTLGQGPEFLTYFQNEAQLEKSRLLSDRFSAERPKGSFSTLEIQRTEQGDSAMYLCASSLPGTANTGELFFGEGSRLTVL.

The table lists this clonotype with a few counts. The chain's CDR3 is CSAREMGVPTYYGYTF. In DNA form, the CDR3 reads TGCAGTGCTAGAGAGATGGGAGTCCCAACCTACTATGGCTACACCTTC. The chain has TRBV20-1 and TRBJ1-2, with D unresolved. This CDR3 spans 16 amino acids. Germline V gene lookup returns CDR1 DFQATT and CDR2 SNEGSKA (reference sequence). V lost 0 bases to trimming and J lost 3 bases, with 17 bases between them.

The V and J genes are TRBV10-1 and TRBJ2-2; the D is unclear. The CDR3 runs to 13 residues. V was trimmed by 4 bases and J by 7 bases, leaving 10 bases between them. Germline V lookup: CDR1 WNHNN, CDR2 SYGVQD (reference sequence). CDR3 coding DNA: TGCGCCAGCAGTGCCCAGAGTGGCGGGGAGCTGTTTTTT. This sequence encodes CASSAQSGGELFF.

At least ten counts were recorded for this clonotype. The J gene is TRBJ2-5, the V gene TRBV15; 12 positions agree with TRBD2. The CDR3 is made up of 15 amino acids. CDR1 and CDR2 from the germline V gene are LNHNV and YYDKDF (reference sequence). The ends lost 0 bases at V and 5 bases at J; junction bases unmatched: 1. The CDR3 DNA is TGTGCCACCAGCAGAGAAACTAGCGGGAGGGAGACCCAGTACTTC. Translation gives CATSRETSGRETQYF.

The chain couples TRBV20-1 to TRBJ2-1, with TRBD1 as a possible D gene (6 bases). Germline V CDR1 and CDR2: DFQATT, SNEGSKA (reference sequence). The CDR3 consists of 15 residues. V was cut by 3 bases and J by 6 bases, with 18 bases left in between. CDR3 sequence: CSASDQGRGGNEQFF. The CDR3 DNA is TGCAGTGCTAGCGACCAGGGGAGAGGGGGCAATGAGCAGTTCTTC.

This clonotype has only a few counts. This chain connects TRBV5-5 to TRBJ1-2, with TRBD1 matching over 8 bases. This CDR3 has 14 amino acids. Germline loops: CDR1 SGHKS, CDR2 YYEKEE (reference sequence). Trimming removed 4 bases from V and 4 bases from J; junction bases left unmatched: 6. This CDR3 reads CASSSQGAFYGYTF. CDR3 coding DNA: TGTGCCAGCAGCAGTCAGGGGGCCTTCTATGGCTACACCTTC.

This clonotype was seen a few times. The chain carries TRBV20-1 and TRBJ2-7, with D possibly being TRBD2 (6 bases). Trimming pared 1 base from V and 3 bases from J, leaving 13 bases between. The CDR3 sequence is 14 residues long. Germline V gene lookup returns CDR1 DFQATT and CDR2 SNEGSKA (reference sequence). CDR3 residues: CSARVATGVYEQYF. DNA for the CDR3: TGCAGTGCTAGAGTCGCCACGGGAGTCTACGAGCAGTACTTC.

The chain recombines TRBV20-1 with TRBJ2-1; D is unclear. The germline V gene encodes CDR1 DFQATT and CDR2 SNEGSKA (reference sequence). Trimming took 3 bases from V and 8 from J, leaving 11 bases between them. The CDR3 length is 12 residues. Here the CDR3 DNA reads TGCAGTGCTAGCGCTTGGTTAGATGAGCAGTTCTTC. Translating gives CSASAWLDEQFF.

The chain uses TRBV5-1 and TRBJ2-2, with D perhaps TRBD2 (7 bases). Germline V gene sequence: CDR1 SGHRS, CDR2 YFSETQ. This CDR3 is 15 amino acids long. V was shortened by 2 bases and J by 3 bases, with 11 bases between the two germline ends. In nucleotides, the CDR3 is TGCGCCAGCAGCTTACAGGGAGGGGACACCGGGGAGCTGTTTTTT. This sequence encodes CASSLQGGDTGELFF.

The V and J genes are TRBV6-1 and TRBJ2-1, with D possibly matching TRBD1 (5 bases). This CDR3 is 15 amino acids long. The V end was cut by 7 bases, the J end by 4 bases, with 17 bases between. Germline V gene data show CDR1 as MNHNS and CDR2 as SASEGT. This CDR3 reads CASTSHLRGYNEQFF. The CDR3 region has the DNA TGTGCCAGCACGTCCCACCTTAGGGGATACAATGAGCAGTTCTTC.

This clonotype was detected many times. The V gene is TRBV29-1, the J gene TRBJ2-3, with TRBD1 matching over 8 bases. The length of the CDR3 is 14 residues. Germline-derived CDR1 and CDR2 are SQVTM and ANQGSEA. The V segment lost 6 bases and the J segment 4 bases; nucleotides outside the gene matches: 9. CDR3 protein: CSVRTGSTPDTQYF. CDR3 in DNA: TGCAGCGTCCGGACAGGGAGCACACCAGATACGCAGTATTTT.

This clonotype came up a few times. The CDR3 DNA reads TGTGCCAGCTCACCATCGGAGGGGTATGGCTACACCTTC. Translated: CASSPSEGYGYTF. The chain couples TRBV18 to TRBJ1-2; D is possibly TRBD1 (5 bases). Trimming cost V 2 bases and J 5 bases, with 9 bases left between them. This CDR3 is 13 amino acids long. Looked up from germline, CDR1 is KGHSH and CDR2 is LQKENI.

This clonotype was found many times. In DNA, the CDR3 is TGTGCCAGCAGTTTGCACCCGACAGGGACTAACTATGGCTACACCTTC. This gives the protein CASSLHPTGTNYGYTF. This sequence joins TRBV6-5 and TRBJ1-2, with TRBD1 identical over 7 bases. The CDR3 totals 16 residues. V gave up 4 bases and J gave up 0 bases; unmatched junction bases: 8. Germline V lookup: CDR1 MNHEY, CDR2 SVGAGI.

Ten or more counts support this clonotype. CDR3 sequence (DNA): TGTGCCAGCAGCCCCCTGTGGGGACAGGGACAGCCCCAGCATTTT. It codes for CASSPLWGQGQPQHF. J is TRBJ1-5 and V is TRBV3-1, with 9 bases fitting TRBD1. Trimming removed 4 bases from V and 7 bases from J; junction bases left unmatched: 8. The CDR3 is made up of 15 amino acids. The germline gives CDR1 LGHDT, CDR2 YNNKEL (reference sequence).

In this sample, this clonotype turned up a few times. The CDR3 nucleotides are TGTGCCAGCAGCCTAGGTTATGGGACAGGGGAACTGGGTGAGCAGTTCTTC. Translation: CASSLGYGTGELGEQFF. The V gene is TRBV7-9, the J gene TRBJ2-1; the match to TRBD1 covers 10 bases. Trimming at V came to 5 bases and at J to 9 bases, leaving 16 bases not matched to a gene. This CDR3 has 17 residues. The germline gives CDR1 SEHNR, CDR2 FQNEAQ (reference sequence).

This clonotype was counted a few times. This sequence joins TRBV9 and TRBJ2-5, with 8 bases lining up with TRBD2. From germline, CDR1 is SGDLS and CDR2 YYNGEE. V shed 1 base and J 5 bases; nucleotides not matched to a gene: 7. The CDR3 runs 15 residues. The chain's CDR3 is CASSVSGLARETQYF. The DNA for the CDR3 is TGTGCCAGCAGCGTATCTGGACTAGCAAGGGAGACCCAGTACTTC.

The table lists this clonotype with a few counts. The chain joins TRBV15 to TRBJ2-1; TRBD1 is a possible D gene (5 bases). This CDR3 is built from 19 residues. Germline-derived CDR1 and CDR2 are LNHNV and YYDKDF (reference sequence). Trimming cost V 0 bases and J 0 bases, with 18 bases left between them. DNA of the CDR3: TGTGCCACCAGCAGAGATAACGAAAGGGGCAGGGTCTCCTACAATGAGCAGTTCTTC. It specifies CATSRDNERGRVSYNEQFF.

The chain is built from TRBV10-3 and TRBJ1-2; D gene ambiguous. The germline gives CDR1 ENHRY, CDR2 SYGVKD. Between the trimmed V and J ends, which lost 0 bases and 0 bases, there was a span of 8 bases. The CDR3 has 15 amino acids. The CDR3 region is CAISESSISNYGYTF. The CDR3 DNA reads as TGTGCCATCAGTGAGTCGTCAATATCTAACTATGGCTACACCTTC.

The chain couples TRBV9 to TRBJ2-5; D is possibly TRBD1 or TRBD2 (5 bases each). Trimming took 0 bases from V and 6 from J, leaving 12 bases between them. The CDR3 loop spans 14 amino acids. The germline gives CDR1 SGDLS, CDR2 YYNGEE. CDR3 in DNA: TGTGCCAGCAGCGTAGATGGGGGAGTAAAGACCCAGTACTTC. This encodes CASSVDGGVKTQYF. The variable domain in full, with the rest retrieved from reference TRBV9 and TRBJ2-5, is DSGVTQTPKHLITATGQRVTLRCSPRSGDLSVYWYQQSLDQGLQFLIQYYNGEERAKGNILERFSAQQFPDLHSELNLSSLELGDSALYFCASSVDGGVKTQYFGPGTRLLVL.

The chain uses TRBV6-5 and TRBJ1-1, with D possibly TRBD1 on 6 matching bases. Per germline, CDR1 MNHEY and CDR2 SVGAGI. V was clipped by 2 bases and J by 7 bases, with 14 bases between them. This CDR3 has 14 residues. CDR3 DNA sequence: TGTGCCAGCAGTTACACCGGACAGTTTGTTGAAGCTTTCTTT. This encodes CASSYTGQFVEAFF.

This clonotype has at least ten counts. The chain is built from TRBV6-5 and TRBJ2-3; D not certain. V lost 8 bases and J 5 bases, leaving 8 bases between the germline ends. Germline-derived CDR1 and CDR2 are MNHEY and SVGAGI. This CDR3 is 11 amino acids long. As DNA, the CDR3 is TGTGCCAGCTCTGAACGAGATACGCAGTATTTT. Residues: CASSERDTQYF.